The 23 T cell receptor beta chains below were found in one sample sequenced in a study of blood T cell repertoires in COVID-19. Using immunoSEQ multiplex PCR, the repertoire was profiled, and TCRdb retains in-frame clones only, with some absent. The profile shows tens of thousands of clones, about 77% of them singletons. Sequences were obtained from peripheral blood. The receptors were sampled from a man between 65 and 85 years old with active or convalescent COVID-19.

The chain combines TRBV3-1 (or the pseudogene TRBV3-2) with TRBJ1-2; no definite D call. The length of the CDR3 is 14 residues. CDR1 is LGHDT and CDR2 is YNNKEL in the germline V gene (reference sequence). The V end was cut by 5 bases, the J end by 0 bases, with 10 bases between. The CDR3, as DNA: TGTGCCAGCAGCTACAGCTCCTCTAACTATGGCTACACCTTC. It is translated as CASSYSSSNYGYTF.

This rearrangement joins TRBV6-2 or TRBV6-3 to TRBJ2-7; D gene unclear. The germline V gene has CDR1 MNHEY and CDR2 SVGEGT. Trimming left V 0 bases short and J 2 bases short, with 11 bases between. The CDR3 runs to 15 residues. The CDR3 DNA reads TGTGCCAGCAGTTACTCGAGTGTTGTCGCCTACGAGCAGTACTTC. Its protein product is CASSYSSVVAYEQYF.

In this sample, this clone turned up once. The chain has TRBV30 and TRBJ1-4; 8 positions match TRBD1. CDR1 and CDR2 from the germline V gene are GTSNPN and SVGIG (reference sequence). This CDR3 is 14 amino acids long. The ends lost 6 bases at V and 9 bases at J; junction bases unmatched: 12. The DNA of the CDR3 is TGTGCCTGCCCCCAACCGGGACAGGAGAAAAAACTGTTTTTT. It codes for CACPQPGQEKKLFF.

The chain links TRBV14 to TRBJ2-2, with D possibly matching TRBD1 (5 bases). The germline CDR1 and CDR2 sequences are SGHDN and FVKESK. V lost 4 bases, J lost 2 bases, and 8 bases lay in between. CDR3 length equals 14 residues. CDR3 DNA: TGTGCCAGCAGCCTGACAGTAAACACCGGGGAGCTGTTTTTT. Encoded protein: CASSLTVNTGELFF.

V and J are TRBV10-2 and TRBJ1-5; possible D gene TRBD1, 6 bases. V lost 7 bases to trimming and J lost 5 bases, with 12 bases between them. The CDR3 contains 13 residues. CDR1 and CDR2 (germline): WSHSY, SAAADI. CDR3: CASNAGVYQPQHF. The CDR3 coding sequence is TGCGCCAGCAATGCAGGGGTTTATCAGCCCCAGCATTTT.

The CDR3 region is CASSLPEQPNTGELFF. The CDR3 bases are TGTGCCAGCAGCCTCCCGGAACAGCCGAACACCGGGGAGCTGTTTTTT. The chain employs TRBV3-1 (or the pseudogene TRBV3-2) and TRBJ2-2; D uncertain. Germline assignment: CDR1 LGHDT and CDR2 YNNKEL (reference sequence). V lost 4 bases and J lost 0, with 12 bases in between. There are 16 residues in the CDR3.

The chain links TRBV20-1 to TRBJ1-2; TRBD1 aligns across 8 bases. This CDR3 comprises 14 residues. Germline values: CDR1 DFQATT, CDR2 SNEGSKA (reference sequence). V was clipped by 3 bases and J by 7 bases; unmatched bases: 10. CDR3 protein: CSASALQGVGGYTF. CDR3 nucleotides: TGCAGTGCTAGTGCACTACAGGGGGTTGGTGGCTACACCTTC.

The V gene is TRBV2, the J gene TRBJ2-1; D may be TRBD1 (5 bases). The CDR3 length is 12 residues. Trimming removed 4 bases at V and 9 bases at J, with 10 bases between. Germline V gene sequence: CDR1 SNHLY, CDR2 FYNNEI. DNA for the CDR3: TGTGCCAGCAGTGTAACAGGTAGTGAGCAGTTCTTC. Translating gives CASSVTGSEQFF. Based on the CDR3 plus reference TRBV2 and TRBJ2-1, the full variable domain is EPEVTQTPSHQVTQMGQEVILRCVPISNHLYFYWYRQILGQKVEFLVSFYNNEISEKSEIFDDQFSVERPDGSNFTLKIRSTKLEDSAMYFCASSVTGSEQFFGPGTRLTVL.

The chain has TRBV14 and TRBJ2-7, with D tentatively TRBD1 (6 bases). From germline, CDR1 is SGHDN and CDR2 FVKESK. Trimming pared 4 bases from V and 2 bases from J, leaving 12 bases between. The CDR3 has 14 amino acids. The CDR3 spells CASSPGHITYEQYF. Written as DNA, the CDR3 is TGTGCCAGCAGCCCGGGACACATCACCTACGAGCAGTACTTC.

This chain uses TRBV4-2 with TRBJ2-3, with 12 bases identical to TRBD1. CDR3 length equals 19 residues. Trimming at V came to 0 bases and at J to 5 bases, leaving 12 bases not matched to a gene. Germline assignment: CDR1 LGHNA and CDR2 YNFKEQ. The CDR3 protein is CASSQDAGTGGLWGDTQYF. The CDR3 region has the DNA TGTGCCAGCAGCCAAGATGCCGGGACAGGGGGCCTCTGGGGAGATACGCAGTATTTT.

The chain uses TRBV30 and TRBJ1-1, with D maybe TRBD1 (6 bases). CDR1 GTSNPN and CDR2 SVGIG come from the germline V gene (reference sequence). The CDR3 sequence is 14 residues long. The germline V and J ends were trimmed by 6 bases and 3 bases, with 17 bases remaining between them. This CDR3 reads CACRTGRSDTEAFF. DNA of the CDR3: TGTGCCTGCCGCACAGGGAGATCAGACACTGAAGCTTTCTTT.

The genes are TRBV3-1 (or the pseudogene TRBV3-2) and TRBJ2-4, with 8 bases that match TRBD2. CDR3 length: 15 residues. V dropped 5 bases and J dropped 4; count of bases not matched to a gene: 7. From germline, CDR1 is LGHDT and CDR2 YNNKEL (reference sequence). The CDR3 DNA reads as TGTGCCAGCAGCTACCAATCTAGCGGGAAAAACATTCAGTACTTC. It encodes CASSYQSSGKNIQYF.

The chain recombines TRBV7-3 with TRBJ2-1, with 7 bases matching TRBD2. The CDR3 has 18 amino acids. Germline V gene lookup returns CDR1 SGHTA and CDR2 FQGTGA. Unmatched junction bases numbered 11, after V lost 1 base and J lost 2 bases. The CDR3: CASSLNDFGGRAYNEQFF. CDR3 DNA: TGTGCCAGCAGCTTAAATGATTTTGGGGGGAGGGCCTACAATGAGCAGTTCTTC.

The sample holds one count of this clone. This sequence joins TRBV19 and TRBJ2-7, with D maybe TRBD2 (5 bases). V was trimmed by 4 bases and J by 5 bases, leaving 21 bases between them. CDR3 length: 16 residues. Germline V gene sequence: CDR1 LNHDA, CDR2 SQIVND (reference sequence). This chain's CDR3 is CASSNPGGFASDEQYF. The CDR3 DNA reads as TGTGCCAGTAGTAACCCTGGAGGATTTGCCTCGGACGAGCAGTACTTC.

The chain combines TRBV6-5 with TRBJ2-5, with TRBD1 matching over 7 bases. The CDR3 has 12 residues. The germline V gene encodes CDR1 MNHEY and CDR2 SVGAGI. V was pared by 10 bases and J by 5 bases, with 7 bases of the junction left unmatched. Here the CDR3 reads CATRQGRETQYF. The CDR3 bases are TGTGCCACACGACAGGGAAGGGAGACCCAGTACTTC.

The chain recombines TRBV6-1 with TRBJ1-4; no clear D gene. Germline lookup yields CDR1 MNHNS and CDR2 SASEGT. The CDR3 has 13 amino acids. V was trimmed by 3 bases and J by 3 bases, leaving 5 bases between them. The CDR3 bases are TGTGCCAGCAGTGACAGGCCTAATGAAAAACTGTTTTTT. Its translation is CASSDRPNEKLFF.

The chain uses TRBV3-1 (or the pseudogene TRBV3-2) and TRBJ2-5, with 14 bases lining up with TRBD2. Germline V gene sequence: CDR1 LGHDT, CDR2 YNNKEL (reference sequence). V gave up 4 bases and J gave up 3 bases; unmatched junction bases: 1. This CDR3 contains 15 residues. The CDR3 region has the DNA TGTGCCAGCAGCCGGGGACTAGCGGGAGAAGAGACCCAGTACTTC. Its protein is CASSRGLAGEETQYF.

The chain couples TRBV5-8 to TRBJ1-1, with 9 bases identical to TRBD1. Germline values: CDR1 SGHTS, CDR2 YDEGEE. The ends lost 4 bases at V and 4 bases at J; junction bases unmatched: 5. This CDR3 has 14 amino acids. Written as DNA, the CDR3 is TGTGCCAGCAGCCGACTGACAGGGGGCACTGAAGCTTTCTTT. Translated, it gives CASSRLTGGTEAFF. Together with reference TRBV5-8 and TRBJ1-1, the CDR3 gives the full variable domain: EAGVTQSPTHLIKTRGQQATLRCSPISGHTSVYWYQQALGLGLQFLLWYDEGEERNRGNFPPRFSGRQFPNYSSELNVNALELEDSALYLCASSRLTGGTEAFFGQGTRLTVV.

The V call is TRBV7-9, the J call TRBJ2-3, with 8 bases matching TRBD2. CDR3 length: 16 amino acids. Germline CDR1 and CDR2: SEHNR and FQNEAQ (reference sequence). Trimming at V came to 1 base and at J to 7 bases, leaving 10 bases not matched to a gene. The CDR3 bases are TGTGCCAGCAGCTTAGGAAGCGGGGGTCTCCTGAATACGCAGTATTTT. Its translation: CASSLGSGGLLNTQYF.

V and J are TRBV6-5 and TRBJ1-1, with D possibly TRBD1 on 6 matching bases. With 4 bases removed from V and 8 bases from J, the gap between germline ends came to 17 bases. Germline lookup yields CDR1 MNHEY and CDR2 SVGAGI. The CDR3 length is 14 residues. DNA for the CDR3: TGTGCCAGCAGTTCAATCTCCGGGACATCGGAAGCTTTCTTT. Residues: CASSSISGTSEAFF.

The rearrangement joins TRBV2 to TRBJ1-2, with a possible D match to TRBD1 (6 bases). This CDR3 spans 15 amino acids. V was trimmed by 4 bases and J by 8 bases, leaving 20 bases between them. Looked up from germline, CDR1 is SNHLY and CDR2 is FYNNEI. The CDR3 coding sequence is TGTGCCAGCAGTGGTGCTTGGGACACCGGTGGAGGCTACACCTTC. Protein sequence: CASSGAWDTGGGYTF. The full variable domain, rest sourced from reference TRBV2 and TRBJ1-2, is EPEVTQTPSHQVTQMGQEVILRCVPISNHLYFYWYRQILGQKVEFLVSFYNNEISEKSEIFDDQFSVERPDGSNFTLKIRSTKLEDSAMYFCASSGAWDTGGGYTFGSGTRLTVV.

The V and J genes are TRBV28 and TRBJ2-1; D might be TRBD1 (6 bases). Germline lookup yields CDR1 MDHEN and CDR2 SYDVKM. V shed 6 bases and J shed 10 bases, with 22 bases lying between them. This CDR3 comprises 15 residues. Here the CDR3 DNA reads TGTGCCAGCAGCCTCGGAGCAGGGGCCCTTGTGGAGCAGTTCTTC. This encodes CASSLGAGALVEQFF.

The rearrangement links TRBV4-3 to TRBJ1-1; tentative D call: TRBD1 (6 bases). Germline-derived CDR1 and CDR2 are LGHNA and YSLEER. This CDR3 spans 15 amino acids. V lost 3 bases and J 1 base, leaving 12 bases between the germline ends. CDR3 DNA: TGCGCCAGCAGCCAGTACAGGGATGCGAACACTGAAGCTTTCTTT. Translation gives CASSQYRDANTEAFF.